These 30 T cell receptor beta chains came from one sample sequenced in a study of OX40 agonist ivuxolimab in advanced cancers. Clones were sequenced by immunoSEQ multiplex PCR, and TCRdb holds only the in-frame ones, with some missing. The table lists some 90,000 clones, under 95% of them singletons. The sequencing here drew on CD4+ or CD8+ T cells sorted from blood, taken in a trial of the OX40 agonist ivuxolimab. The origin of the receptors is an adult with an advanced solid tumor such as melanoma, head and neck, liver or kidney cancer.

The V and J genes are TRBV7-8 and TRBJ1-5; D gene unclear. The CDR3 covers 12 residues. V lost 5 bases and J lost 6, with 8 bases in between. The germline V gene encodes CDR1 SGHVS and CDR2 FQNEAQ. Here the CDR3 DNA reads TGTGCCAGCAGCCACGTCCTTCAGCCCCAGCATTTT. Its protein product is CASSHVLQPQHF.

This clone occurred once. This chain connects TRBV7-2 to TRBJ2-5, with TRBD2 identical over 7 bases. Germline V gene lookup returns CDR1 SGHTA and CDR2 FQGNSA. Trimming cost V 8 bases and J 2 bases; bases outside gene matches: 8. CDR3 length equals 14 residues. Written as DNA, the CDR3 is TGTGCCAGCTGCGCTAGCGGCCTTCAAGAGACCCAGTACTTC. Translating it yields CASCASGLQETQYF.

This chain connects TRBV19 to TRBJ2-4; unclear D gene. The length of the CDR3 is 14 residues. V lost 0 bases and J 1 base, leaving 4 bases between the germline ends. Germline V gene sequence: CDR1 LNHDA, CDR2 SQIVND (reference sequence). The CDR3 nucleotides are TGTGCCAGTAGTATAGATGGGGCCAAAAACATTCAGTACTTC. As protein: CASSIDGAKNIQYF. The full variable domain, its missing parts supplied by reference TRBV19 and TRBJ2-4, is DGGITQSPKYLFRKEGQNVTLSCEQNLNHDAMYWYRQDPGQGLRLIYYSQIVNDFQKGDIAEGYSVSREKKESFPLTVTSAQKNPTAFYLCASSIDGAKNIQYFGAGTRLSVL.

This chain uses TRBV19 with TRBJ1-2; maybe TRBD1 (5 bases). The CDR3 spans 13 residues. Germline V gene sequence: CDR1 LNHDA, CDR2 SQIVND (reference sequence). Trimming pared 5 bases from V and 2 bases from J, leaving 9 bases between. The CDR3 DNA reads TGTGCCAGTAGTCCCCAGGGAAACTATGGCTACACCTTC. This sequence encodes CASSPQGNYGYTF.

The chain links TRBV19 to TRBJ2-5; 9 nucleotides align to TRBD1. The last part of the DNA fits TRBJ2-7 better; the J call may be wrong. The CDR3 is made up of 15 amino acids. CDR1 and CDR2 (germline): LNHDA, SQIVND (reference sequence). The CDR3 region is CASSIPGTGRNEQYF. CDR3 coding DNA: TGTGCCAGTAGTATTCCCGGGACAGGGCGGAACGAGCAGTACTTC.

The chain employs TRBV30 and TRBJ1-3; no firm D call. The CDR3 loop spans 13 amino acids. Trimming stripped 1 base from V and 3 bases from J, with 7 bases between. CDR1 is GTSNPN and CDR2 is SVGIG in the germline V gene (reference sequence). DNA of the CDR3: TGTGCCTGGAGTGCGAATCGTGGAAACACCATATATTTT. Protein sequence: CAWSANRGNTIYF. Supplemented by reference TRBV30 and TRBJ1-3, the full variable domain reads SQTIHQWPATLVQPVGSPLSLECTVEGTSNPNLYWYRQAAGRGLQLLFYSVGIGQISSEVPQNLSASRPQDRQFILSSKKLLLSDSGFYLCAWSANRGNTIYFGEGSWLTVV.

V usage is TRBV6-5 and J usage is TRBJ2-7; 11 bases fit TRBD1. Per germline, CDR1 MNHEY and CDR2 SVGAGI. After removal of 7 bases from V and 5 bases from J, the junction contained 4 bases not matched to a gene. The CDR3 totals 13 residues. Written as DNA, the CDR3 is TGTGCCAGCACCGGACAGGGGGCCCACGAGCAGTACTTC. Its translation is CASTGQGAHEQYF.

The chain is built from TRBV30 and TRBJ2-7; 9 bases match TRBD2. Germline trimming cut 3 bases from V and 2 bases from J; bases unmatched to any gene: 8. This CDR3 has 15 residues. CDR1 is GTSNPN, CDR2 SVGIG, per germline (reference sequence). CDR3 region: CAWRGSGSGTYEQYF. The CDR3 DNA is TGTGCCTGGAGGGGTAGCGGGAGTGGCACCTACGAGCAGTACTTC. The full variable domain, its missing parts supplied by reference TRBV30 and TRBJ2-7, is SQTIHQWPATLVQPVGSPLSLECTVEGTSNPNLYWYRQAAGRGLQLLFYSVGIGQISSEVPQNLSASRPQDRQFILSSKKLLLSDSGFYLCAWRGSGSGTYEQYFGPGTRLTVT.

This chain uses TRBV27 with TRBJ1-3, with D unclear. CDR3 size: 16 residues. The V gene's germline CDR1 is MNHEY and CDR2 SMNVEV (reference sequence). V lost 4 bases and J lost 0, with 13 bases in between. CDR3 nucleotide sequence: TGTGCCAGCAGTTCTCCATCAGGAAGCTCTGGAAACACCATATATTTT. Protein product: CASSSPSGSSGNTIYF.

The chain is built from TRBV23-1 and TRBJ2-7, with 10 positions matching TRBD2. TRBV23-1 is an ORF, and what it does is uncertain. V dropped 2 bases and J dropped 4; count of bases not matched to a gene: 14. The CDR3 sequence is 18 residues long. The CDR3 nucleotides read TGCGCCAGCAGTCAAGGCACTAGCGGGAAGCCCTCCTATTACGAGCAGTACTTC. As protein: CASSQGTSGKPSYYEQYF.

The table lists this clone with a few counts. J is TRBJ1-2 and V is TRBV28; 7 nucleotides align to TRBD1. Germline V gives CDR1 MDHEN, CDR2 SYDVKM. Unmatched junction bases numbered 5, after V lost 4 bases and J lost 6 bases. There are 13 residues in the CDR3. This chain's CDR3 is CASSSGTDHGYTF. The CDR3 coding sequence is TGTGCCAGCAGTTCAGGGACAGATCATGGCTACACCTTC.

This chain connects TRBV2 to TRBJ2-7, with TRBD1 matching 8 bases. Germline trimming cut 6 bases from V and 3 bases from J; bases unmatched to any gene: 4. CDR1 and CDR2 (germline): SNHLY, FYNNEI. This CDR3 is built from 13 residues. The CDR3 here is CASRDRDLYEQYF. The CDR3 nucleotides are TGTGCCAGCAGGGACAGGGACCTCTACGAGCAGTACTTC.

The chain recombines TRBV27 with TRBJ1-5; 9 bases fit TRBD1. Germline V gene sequence: CDR1 MNHEY, CDR2 SMNVEV (reference sequence). V shed 6 bases and J 2 bases; nucleotides not matched to a gene: 8. The CDR3 covers 16 residues. DNA of the CDR3: TGTGCCAGCAGCAGTAGGTGGGACAGGGGCAATCAGCCCCAGCATTTT. It codes for CASSSRWDRGNQPQHF.

This chain links TRBV9 with TRBJ2-5; D remains ambiguous. CDR1 is SGDLS, CDR2 YYNGEE, per germline. V was shortened by 4 bases and J by 5 bases, with 12 bases between the two germline ends. The CDR3 spans 13 residues. CDR3 in DNA: TGTGCCAGCAGCCCCTCTGGGGTTGAGACCCAGTACTTC. Protein sequence: CASSPSGVETQYF.

The V gene is TRBV5-1, the J gene TRBJ1-1; no clear D gene. V lost 2 bases and J 5 bases, leaving 16 bases between the germline ends. The CDR3 consists of 15 residues. From germline, CDR1 is SGHRS and CDR2 YFSETQ. CDR3 sequence (DNA): TGCGCCAGCAGCTTTGATCGTGGAGCGGAAACTGAAGCTTTCTTT. Protein product: CASSFDRGAETEAFF.

The V call is TRBV19, the J call TRBJ2-1; D is uncertain. Trimming pared 5 bases from V and 9 bases from J, leaving 11 bases between. This CDR3 contains 12 residues. CDR1 is LNHDA, CDR2 SQIVND, per germline (reference sequence). CDR3 DNA: TGTGCCAGTAGTGTTCAATGGGGTGAGCAGTTCTTC. It encodes CASSVQWGEQFF.

The chain uses TRBV19 and TRBJ1-2; D remains unclear. Germline loops: CDR1 LNHDA, CDR2 SQIVND (reference sequence). The V gene lost 7 bases and the J gene lost 6 bases, with 15 bases spanning the gap. The CDR3 contains 13 residues. Here the CDR3 DNA reads TGTGCCAGTATCGGAGACATGCGAGATGGCTACACCTTC. It specifies CASIGDMRDGYTF.

The CDR3 loop reads CASSSTGTSEQYF. CDR3 DNA sequence: TGTGCCAGCAGCTCAACCGGGACTAGTGAGCAGTACTTC. This chain uses TRBV7-3 with TRBJ2-5; the match to TRBD2 covers 8 bases. The germline V gene has CDR1 SGHTA and CDR2 FQGTGA. This CDR3 region has 13 residues. Trimming at V came to 4 bases and at J to 11 bases, leaving 9 bases not matched to a gene.

The V call is TRBV7-3, the J call TRBJ2-2; 8 bases match TRBD1. The length of the CDR3 is 18 residues. V lost 2 bases, J lost 3 bases, and 11 bases stayed unmatched. Per germline, CDR1 SGHTA and CDR2 FQGTGA. DNA for the CDR3: TGTGCCAGCAGCTTAGGGCGCAGGGGGCCACCTTACACCGGGGAGCTGTTTTTT. Protein: CASSLGRRGPPYTGELFF.

V usage is TRBV28 and J usage is TRBJ1-2, with TRBD1 identical over 8 bases. Trimming took 6 bases from V and 7 from J; bases not matched to a gene: 13. Germline V CDR1 and CDR2: MDHEN, SYDVKM. The length of the CDR3 is 15 residues. Here the CDR3 reads CASRPPSRDRFGYTF. DNA of the CDR3: TGTGCCAGCAGACCACCTTCCCGGGACAGGTTTGGCTACACCTTC.

Comment on this clone: An end of the junction does not agree with germline; a read error may underlie this. The chain has TRBV7-7 and TRBJ2-5, with TRBD1 matching 9 bases. Germline V lookup: CDR1 SSHAT, CDR2 FNYEAQ (reference sequence). The CDR3 runs 16 residues. The CDR3 coding sequence is TGTGCTAGCAGCTCAACGACAGGGGGTAGCAAAGAGACCCAGTACTTC. Its translation: CASSSTTGGSKETQYF.

The chain couples TRBV10-3 to TRBJ2-1, with TRBD1 identical over 9 bases. Germline values: CDR1 ENHRY, CDR2 SYGVKD. This CDR3 comprises 16 residues. Trimming at V came to 5 bases and at J to 6 bases, leaving 11 bases not matched to a gene. The CDR3 protein is CAISRVQGQGSNEQFF. The CDR3 coding sequence is TGTGCCATCAGTAGAGTCCAGGGACAGGGAAGCAATGAGCAGTTCTTC.

V and J are TRBV6-5 and TRBJ1-2; TRBD1 agrees at 9 bases. The CDR3 has 15 residues. From germline, CDR1 is MNHEY and CDR2 SVGAGI. V lost 1 base, J lost 8 bases, and 8 bases stayed unmatched. Here the CDR3 reads CASSYFSGTGSGYTF. The CDR3 DNA reads as TGTGCCAGCAGTTACTTCTCCGGGACAGGGTCCGGCTACACCTTC.

This chain uses TRBV11-1 with TRBJ2-1; no definite D call. V was shortened by 1 base and J by 8 bases, with 12 bases between the two germline ends. CDR1 is SGHAT, CDR2 FQDESV, per germline (reference sequence). CDR3 length: 14 amino acids. In DNA, the CDR3 is TGTGCCAGCAGCTTAGGAATTCCAGGACATGAGCAGTTCTTC. Its protein is CASSLGIPGHEQFF.

In this sample, this clone turned up once. This chain connects TRBV5-7 to TRBJ1-5; 10 positions agree with TRBD1. TRBV5-7 falls under the ORF class, with uncertain function. The CDR3 length is 15 residues. Trimming cost V 4 bases and J 9 bases; bases outside gene matches: 10. The CDR3 spells CASSRRGDRGTPQHF. The CDR3 region has the DNA TGTGCCAGCAGCCGGCGAGGGGACAGGGGCACGCCCCAGCATTTT.

V is TRBV9 and J is TRBJ2-7; 9 nucleotides match TRBD2. This CDR3 has 14 amino acids. CDR1 SGDLS and CDR2 YYNGEE come from the germline V gene. The ends lost 1 base at V and 4 bases at J; junction bases unmatched: 3. CDR3 DNA sequence: TGTGCCAGCAGCGTAACAGCGGGAGGTTACGAGCAGTACTTC. Protein sequence: CASSVTAGGYEQYF. The whole variable domain, filled in from reference TRBV9 and TRBJ2-7, reads DSGVTQTPKHLITATGQRVTLRCSPRSGDLSVYWYQQSLDQGLQFLIQYYNGEERAKGNILERFSAQQFPDLHSELNLSSLELGDSALYFCASSVTAGGYEQYFGPGTRLTVT.

J is TRBJ1-2 and V is TRBV5-4; D is possibly TRBD1 (6 bases). Germline V gene data show CDR1 as SGHNT and CDR2 as YYREEE (reference sequence). Trimming left V 4 bases short and J 2 bases short, with 12 bases between. This CDR3 spans 14 amino acids. CDR3 sequence: CASSVPTGNYGYTF. CDR3 bases: TGTGCCAGCAGCGTCCCTACAGGGAACTATGGCTACACCTTC.

The rearrangement uses TRBV10-2 and TRBJ2-4, with a possible D match to TRBD1 (6 bases). Germline assignment: CDR1 WSHSY and CDR2 SAAADI. This CDR3 has 16 amino acids. With 4 bases removed from V and 6 bases from J, the gap between germline ends came to 19 bases. The CDR3 DNA sequence: TGCGCCAGCAGTGCAGCAAGGGGGAGTGGCGGAAACATTCAGTACTTC. This sequence encodes CASSAARGSGGNIQYF.

This chain links TRBV9 with TRBJ1-4; D possibly corresponds to TRBD1 (6 bases). Trimming removed 3 bases at V and 7 bases at J, with 16 bases between. Germline lookup yields CDR1 SGDLS and CDR2 YYNGEE. This CDR3 spans 15 amino acids. The CDR3 sequence is CASSAAGAKGEKLFF. CDR3 coding DNA: TGTGCCAGCAGCGCTGCGGGGGCGAAGGGTGAAAAACTGTTTTTT.

This chain links TRBV30 with TRBJ2-1; D gene unclear. Germline assignment: CDR1 GTSNPN and CDR2 SVGIG (reference sequence). Trimming took off 2 bases at V and 7 bases at J, with 12 bases between the two ends. The CDR3 is made up of 13 amino acids. The DNA of the CDR3 is TGTGCCTGGAGTACGGATGGGCAAAATGAGCAGTTCTTC. This gives the protein CAWSTDGQNEQFF.